These 30 T cell receptor beta chains came from one sample sequenced in a study of Ad26.COV2.S vaccination and SARS-CoV-2 variants (dated by TCRdb to the early 2020s). What this sample's treatment or condition label stands for: about 20 received Ad26.COV2.S at low or high dose, single or two shots; five or six received placebo; per-sample allocation not given. Repertoires of vaccine and placebo recipients were sequenced from samples collected on day 63 after the first injection. The library was obtained by the immunoSEQ multiplex PCR assay. Entries here come from immuneACCESS through TCRdb and include only in-frame sequences with V and J called. Some clones fail to appear in such tables; in the studies checked, an unresolved V gene covers under half of the shortfall, and the cause of the remainder is unknown. Recorded for this sample are 440,000 or so clones; less than 95% of them occurred a single time. The top ten constitute less than 4.5% of the sample.

The sample in question was peripheral blood, obtained in a trial of Ad26.COV2.S vaccine versus placebo. These receptors originate from a person aged 18-65 years who received the Ad26.COV2.S COVID-19 vaccine or a placebo.

V is TRBV6-4 and J is TRBJ1-1; D is ambiguous. The CDR3 is 13 amino acids. Germline assignment: CDR1 MRHNA and CDR2 SNTAGT. V dropped 2 bases and J dropped 4 bases, with 8 bases sitting between them. CDR3 loop: CASSDAEGTEAFF. In nucleotides, the CDR3 is TGTGCCAGCAGTGACGCGGAAGGCACTGAAGCTTTCTTT.

As to this clone: A junction end diverges from the germline sequence, so it may reflect a read error. The genes are TRBV7-7 and TRBJ2-1, with D maybe TRBD2 (6 bases). Germline V gene data show CDR1 as SSHAT and CDR2 as FNYEAQ (reference sequence). CDR3 length equals 15 residues. The CDR3 reads CASSASSDWNNEQFF. CDR3 nucleotide sequence: TGTGCTAGCAGCGCCTCTAGCGACTGGAACAATGAGCAGTTCTTC.

This chain uses TRBV11-3 with TRBJ2-3; D is possibly TRBD1 (7 bases). The ends were cut back, 0 bases at V and 5 bases at J, with 12 bases in the middle. CDR3 size: 15 residues. The V gene's germline CDR1 is SGHNT and CDR2 YENEEA. The CDR3: CASSLETGREDTQYF. CDR3 DNA: TGTGCCAGCAGCTTAGAGACAGGGCGGGAAGATACGCAGTATTTT.

The chain recombines TRBV5-1 with TRBJ1-4; 7 bases agree with TRBD1. Germline CDR1 reads SGHRS; CDR2 reads YFSETQ. V trimming: 1 base; J trimming: 7 bases; junction bases outside the gene matches: 4. This CDR3 contains 14 residues. As DNA, the CDR3 is TGCGCCAGCAGCTTGAGACAGGGTGGTGAAAAACTGTTTTTT. As protein: CASSLRQGGEKLFF. Supplemented by reference TRBV5-1 and TRBJ1-4, the full variable domain reads KAGVTQTPRYLIKTRGQQVTLSCSPISGHRSVSWYQQTPGQGLQFLFEYFSETQRNKGNFPGRFSGRQFSNSRSEMNVSTLELGDSALYLCASSLRQGGEKLFFGSGTQLSVL.

The chain combines TRBV28 with TRBJ2-6; 8 bases agree with TRBD2. CDR3 length: 17 residues. V lost 6 bases, J lost 4 bases, and 11 bases stayed unmatched. CDR1 and CDR2 from the germline V gene are MDHEN and SYDVKM. CDR3 coding DNA: TGTGCCAGCAGGGTCTCCGGGGGGGGCGCAGGGGCCAACGTCCTGACTTTC. This encodes CASRVSGGGAGANVLTF.

The V gene is TRBV28, the J gene TRBJ1-2, with a tentative D call TRBD1 (6 bases). Trimming removed 3 bases from V and 3 bases from J, with 14 bases in between. Per the germline V gene, CDR1 is MDHEN and CDR2 is SYDVKM. The CDR3 sequence is 15 residues long. CDR3 in DNA: TGTGCCAGCAGTTTGGGGAGGGGGGCGCACTATGGCTACACCTTC. This codes for CASSLGRGAHYGYTF.

Points on this clone: This sample includes further DNA sequences coding for the same CDR3. The J gene is TRBJ2-6, the V gene TRBV5-1, with no clear D. The V and J ends lost 4 bases and 1 base respectively, with 6 bases between them. The CDR3 loop spans 14 amino acids. CDR1 is SGHRS and CDR2 is YFSETQ in the germline V gene. CDR3 nucleotides: TGCGCCAGCAGCCAGAGTTCTGGGGCCAACGTCCTGACTTTC. It is translated as CASSQSSGANVLTF.

V and J are TRBV13 and TRBJ2-7; TRBD1 is a possible D gene (6 bases). The CDR3 is made up of 16 amino acids. The V gene lost 0 bases and the J gene lost 6 bases, with 18 bases spanning the gap. Germline V CDR1 and CDR2: PRHDT, FYEKMQ (reference sequence). The CDR3 nucleotides are TGTGCCAGCAGCTTAGGCCTGGGGGCTACTTGGGGCGAGCAGTACTTC. This gives the protein CASSLGLGATWGEQYF.

This chain connects TRBV7-2 to TRBJ2-3; 8 nucleotides agree with TRBD1. CDR3 length: 15 residues. J was trimmed by 4 bases and V by 4 bases; bases with no gene match: 7. Germline V gene data show CDR1 as SGHTA and CDR2 as FQGNSA. The CDR3 here is CASSSRQGKADTQYF. In nucleotides, the CDR3 is TGTGCCAGCAGCTCCCGACAGGGGAAGGCAGATACGCAGTATTTT.

The CDR3, as DNA: TGTGCCAGCACCCTCCGGCAGACCACAGATACGCAGTATTTT. Translating gives CASTLRQTTDTQYF. V and J are TRBV2 and TRBJ2-3; D ambiguous. The germline CDR1 and CDR2 sequences are SNHLY and FYNNEI. The CDR3 has 14 residues. Trimming removed 7 bases at V and 2 bases at J, with 13 bases between.

This rearrangement joins TRBV6-1 to TRBJ2-3; 8 bases line up with TRBD1. Germline loops: CDR1 MNHNS, CDR2 SASEGT. The V gene end was trimmed by 1 base and the J gene end by 2 bases; junction bases not matched to a gene: 17. There are 20 residues in the CDR3. This CDR3 is CASSEEAGGHLHYVTDTQYF. The CDR3, as DNA: TGTGCCAGCAGTGAAGAGGCAGGGGGCCACCTTCACTATGTCACAGATACGCAGTATTTT.

The J gene is TRBJ1-6, the V gene TRBV25-1, with D possibly matching TRBD1 (5 bases). V gave up 6 bases and J gave up 6 bases, with 12 bases separating them. Germline CDR1 is MGHDK and CDR2 is SYGVNS. This CDR3 contains 14 residues. The chain's CDR3 is CASRGQGSNSPLHF. DNA of the CDR3: TGTGCCAGCAGAGGTCAGGGTAGTAATTCACCCCTCCACTTT.

This clone was counted a few times. The rearrangement joins TRBV7-9 to TRBJ2-1; 9 nucleotides line up with TRBD2. The CDR3 has 15 amino acids. Germline loops: CDR1 SEHNR, CDR2 FQNEAQ (reference sequence). The trim removed 7 bases at V and 9 bases at J, leaving 13 bases unmatched. This CDR3 is CASKKFSGSFGEQFF. The CDR3 DNA is TGTGCCAGCAAAAAATTTAGCGGGAGTTTTGGTGAGCAGTTCTTC.

The chain has TRBV28 and TRBJ1-4; weak D call: TRBD1 (6 bases). With 4 bases removed from V and 3 bases from J, the gap between germline ends came to 12 bases. The CDR3 covers 15 residues. The germline V gene has CDR1 MDHEN and CDR2 SYDVKM. CDR3 residues: CASSSQGFANEKLFF. The CDR3, as DNA: TGTGCCAGCAGTTCTCAGGGGTTTGCTAATGAAAAACTGTTTTTT.

V gene TRBV30 combines with J gene TRBJ1-4; a weak D match, TRBD1 (6 bases). The CDR3 extends over 14 amino acids. The germline V gene encodes CDR1 GTSNPN and CDR2 SVGIG (reference sequence). V dropped 0 bases and J dropped 7 bases, with 12 bases sitting between them. The CDR3 spells CAWSVRGAGEKLFF. In nucleotides, the CDR3 is TGTGCCTGGAGTGTACGGGGGGCAGGTGAAAAACTGTTTTTT.

This rearrangement joins TRBV19 to TRBJ1-4; the D is unclear. The ends were cut back, 5 bases at V and 7 bases at J, with 17 bases in the middle. The CDR3 runs 15 residues. Germline V gene sequence: CDR1 LNHDA, CDR2 SQIVND (reference sequence). For the CDR3, the DNA is TGTGCCAGTAGTTCGACTGAGGATAGTAGTGAAAAACTGTTTTTT. It yields the protein CASSSTEDSSEKLFF.

The chain carries TRBV9 and TRBJ2-1; TRBD2 might be the D (5 bases). The CDR3 is 16 residues long. V was pared by 2 bases and J by 3 bases, with 15 bases between. Germline V lookup: CDR1 SGDLS, CDR2 YYNGEE. The CDR3 loop is CASSVRGDLGYNEQFF. The DNA for the CDR3 is TGTGCCAGCAGCGTCCGGGGTGATCTGGGCTACAATGAGCAGTTCTTC.

V and J are TRBV7-9 and TRBJ2-5; 8 bases are a match to TRBD1. This CDR3 is built from 17 residues. Germline-derived CDR1 and CDR2 are SEHNR and FQNEAQ (reference sequence). The V segment lost 5 bases and the J segment 5 bases; nucleotides outside the gene matches: 16. The CDR3 region is CASSPGQGGSLKETQYF. CDR3 DNA sequence: TGTGCCAGCAGCCCCGGACAGGGCGGCAGCCTCAAGGAGACCCAGTACTTC. The full variable domain, with the rest looked up from reference TRBV7-9 and TRBJ2-5, is DTGVSQNPRHKITKRGQNVTFRCDPISEHNRLYWYRQTLGQGPEFLTYFQNEAQLEKSRLLSDRFSAERPKGSFSTLEIQRTEQGDSAMYLCASSPGQGGSLKETQYFGPGTRLLVL.

The chain combines TRBV6-1 with TRBJ1-6; 9 positions agree with TRBD1. Germline lookup yields CDR1 MNHNS and CDR2 SASEGT. V lost 4 bases, J lost 9 bases, and 13 bases stayed unmatched. CDR3 size: 17 residues. The CDR3 DNA follows: TGTGCCAGCAGTGCCCCCGGGACAGGGAGCTTCAGTTCACCCCTCCACTTT. Residues: CASSAPGTGSFSSPLHF.

The CDR3 region is CASNPGLALYNEQFF. For the CDR3, the DNA is TGTGCCAGCAACCCGGGACTAGCGTTATACAATGAGCAGTTCTTC. The V gene is TRBV27, the J gene TRBJ2-1; 10 bases are a match to TRBD2. V trimming: 7 bases; J trimming: 4 bases; junction bases outside the gene matches: 7. This CDR3 has 15 residues. Germline V CDR1 and CDR2: MNHEY, SMNVEV (reference sequence).

The chain employs TRBV3-1 (or the pseudogene TRBV3-2) and TRBJ1-2; unclear D gene. This CDR3 is 17 amino acids long. Germline V gives CDR1 LGHDT, CDR2 YNNKEL (reference sequence). Trimming cost V 1 base and J 8 bases, with 23 bases left between them. The CDR3 is CASSQAPGLRMGMGYTF. The DNA of the CDR3 is TGTGCCAGCAGCCAAGCTCCGGGTCTTAGAATGGGGATGGGCTACACCTTC.

This clone was picked up a small number of times. This rearrangement joins TRBV11-3 to TRBJ2-7, with D unclear. The V gene lost 4 bases and the J gene lost 6 bases, with 19 bases spanning the gap. The CDR3 spans 15 residues. Germline CDR1 SGHNT, CDR2 YENEEA. For the CDR3, the DNA is TGTGCCAGCAGCTCATCTGCAGGAACCCTATCCGAGCAGTACTTC. It yields the protein CASSSSAGTLSEQYF.

V and J are TRBV9 and TRBJ2-7, with D possibly being TRBD1 or TRBD2 (5 bases each). V was pared by 1 base and J by 6 bases, with 11 bases between. The CDR3 consists of 13 residues. CDR1 and CDR2 from the germline V gene are SGDLS and YYNGEE. CDR3 sequence: CASSVKWDGEQYF. The CDR3 DNA follows: TGTGCCAGCAGCGTAAAGTGGGACGGCGAGCAGTACTTC.

V gene TRBV10-3 combines with J gene TRBJ2-4; TRBD1 agrees at 9 bases. CDR3 length: 15 residues. Germline CDR1 and CDR2: ENHRY and SYGVKD. V shed 0 bases, J shed 8 bases, and the junction held 5 bases outside the gene matches. CDR3 bases: TGTGCCATCAGTGAGTCCGGGACAGGGATGGACATTCAGTACTTC. This gives the protein CAISESGTGMDIQYF.

The CDR3 sequence is CASSLRKYQETQYF. The CDR3, as DNA: TGTGCCAGCAGCTTGAGGAAGTACCAAGAGACCCAGTACTTC. The chain links TRBV7-9 to TRBJ2-5, with no clear D. The CDR3 consists of 14 residues. In germline, CDR1 is SEHNR, CDR2 FQNEAQ (reference sequence). Trimming left V 3 bases short and J 0 bases short, with 8 bases between.

This sequence joins TRBV7-9 and TRBJ1-1; possibly TRBD1 for D (6 bases). CDR1 and CDR2 from the germline V gene are SEHNR and FQNEAQ (reference sequence). The ends were cut back, 5 bases at V and 10 bases at J, with 14 bases in the middle. The CDR3 is 12 amino acids. The CDR3 loop reads CASSQQGPGAFF. CDR3 DNA: TGTGCCAGCAGCCAGCAGGGGCCTGGAGCTTTCTTT. Together with reference TRBV7-9 and TRBJ1-1, the CDR3 gives the full variable domain: DTGVSQNPRHKITKRGQNVTFRCDPISEHNRLYWYRQTLGQGPEFLTYFQNEAQLEKSRLLSDRFSAERPKGSFSTLEIQRTEQGDSAMYLCASSQQGPGAFFGQGTRLTVV.

This chain uses TRBV11-2 with TRBJ2-4, with 8 nucleotides matching TRBD2. With V trimmed by 4 bases and J by 8 bases, 16 bases remained unmatched. The germline CDR1 and CDR2 sequences are SGHAT and FQNNGV. CDR3 length: 17 amino acids. The CDR3 region is CASSSLAPLGLAYIQYF. CDR3 in DNA: TGTGCCAGCAGCTCATTAGCACCCCTTGGACTAGCATACATTCAGTACTTC.

This clone has only one observation. The chain links TRBV19 to TRBJ2-7; TRBD2 agrees at 9 bases. The germline CDR1 and CDR2 sequences are LNHDA and SQIVND (reference sequence). This CDR3 comprises 14 residues. With V trimmed by 7 bases and J by 2 bases, 6 bases remained unmatched. CDR3 in DNA: TGTGCCAGTACCAGAGCGGGAGGCACCTACGAGCAGTACTTC. Translated: CASTRAGGTYEQYF.

J is TRBJ1-1 and V is TRBV5-1, with D possibly TRBD1 on 5 matching bases. V lost 1 base, J lost 6 bases, and 10 bases lay in between. There are 13 residues in the CDR3. Germline V gene lookup returns CDR1 SGHRS and CDR2 YFSETQ. The CDR3 sequence is CASSLITGAEAFF. The DNA of the CDR3 is TGCGCCAGCAGCTTGATTACAGGCGCTGAAGCTTTCTTT.

The chain carries TRBV28 and TRBJ2-3; D may be TRBD2 (5 bases). CDR1 and CDR2 from the germline V gene are MDHEN and SYDVKM. V dropped 4 bases and J dropped 0 bases, with 14 bases sitting between them. The CDR3 is 16 amino acids. The CDR3 reads CASSSTRVTSTDTQYF. CDR3 bases: TGTGCCAGCAGTTCTACTAGGGTGACTAGCACAGATACGCAGTATTTT.